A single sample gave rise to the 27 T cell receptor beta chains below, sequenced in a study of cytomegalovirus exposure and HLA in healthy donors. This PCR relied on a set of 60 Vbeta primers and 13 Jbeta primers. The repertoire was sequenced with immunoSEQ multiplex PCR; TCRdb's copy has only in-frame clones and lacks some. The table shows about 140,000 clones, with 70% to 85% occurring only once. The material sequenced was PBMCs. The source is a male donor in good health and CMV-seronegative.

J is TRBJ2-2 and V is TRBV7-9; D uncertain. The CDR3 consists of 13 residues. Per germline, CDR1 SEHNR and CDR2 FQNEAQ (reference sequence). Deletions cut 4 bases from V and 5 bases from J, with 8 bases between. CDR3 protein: CASSWVRTGELFF. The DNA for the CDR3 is TGTGCCAGCAGCTGGGTGAGGACCGGGGAGCTGTTTTTT.

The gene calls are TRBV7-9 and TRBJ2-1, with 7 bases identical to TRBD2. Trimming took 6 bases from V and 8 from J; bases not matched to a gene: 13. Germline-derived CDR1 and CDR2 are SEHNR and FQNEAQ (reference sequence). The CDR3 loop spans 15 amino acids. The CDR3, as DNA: TGTGCCAGCAGTCATAGCGGGTTACCCCTAGATGAGCAGTTCTTC. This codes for CASSHSGLPLDEQFF.

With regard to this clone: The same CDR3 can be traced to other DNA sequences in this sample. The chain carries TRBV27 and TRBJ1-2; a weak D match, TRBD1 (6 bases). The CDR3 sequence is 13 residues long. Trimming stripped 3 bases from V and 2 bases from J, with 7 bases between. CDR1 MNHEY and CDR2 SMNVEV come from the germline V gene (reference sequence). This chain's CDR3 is CASSLQGNYGYTF. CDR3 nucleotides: TGTGCCAGCAGTTTGCAGGGGAACTATGGCTACACCTTC.

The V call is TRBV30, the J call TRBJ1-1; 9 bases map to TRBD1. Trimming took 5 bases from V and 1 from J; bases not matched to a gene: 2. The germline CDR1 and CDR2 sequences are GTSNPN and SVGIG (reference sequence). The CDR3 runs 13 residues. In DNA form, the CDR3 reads TGTGCCTGGGACAGGGGGGAGAACACTGAAGCTTTCTTT. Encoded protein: CAWDRGENTEAFF.

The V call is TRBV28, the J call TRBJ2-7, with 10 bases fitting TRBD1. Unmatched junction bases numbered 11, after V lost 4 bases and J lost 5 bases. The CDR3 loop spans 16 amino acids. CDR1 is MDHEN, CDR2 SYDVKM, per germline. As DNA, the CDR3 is TGTGCCAGCAGTTCCTCCTCCGGGACAGGGGCACACGAGCAGTACTTC. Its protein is CASSSSSGTGAHEQYF.

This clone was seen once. The CDR3 DNA is TGTGCCAGCAGCGTCGGGACATTGGGTCAAGAGACCCAGTACTTC. Protein sequence: CASSVGTLGQETQYF. The V gene is TRBV11-3, the J gene TRBJ2-5; possibly TRBD1 for D (6 bases). CDR1 and CDR2 from the germline V gene are SGHNT and YENEEA. Trimming took 5 bases from V and 2 from J, leaving 15 bases between them. The CDR3 extends over 15 amino acids.

CDR3 bases: TGTGCCAGCAGCTTAGGGCCGCTTCTAGCGGGAGGGGGCGAGCAGTACTTC. Its translation is CASSLGPLLAGGGEQYF. The chain combines TRBV7-8 with TRBJ2-7; 12 nucleotides match TRBD2. The CDR3 spans 17 residues. V dropped 1 base and J dropped 6; count of bases not matched to a gene: 10. Germline CDR1 and CDR2: SGHVS and FQNEAQ.

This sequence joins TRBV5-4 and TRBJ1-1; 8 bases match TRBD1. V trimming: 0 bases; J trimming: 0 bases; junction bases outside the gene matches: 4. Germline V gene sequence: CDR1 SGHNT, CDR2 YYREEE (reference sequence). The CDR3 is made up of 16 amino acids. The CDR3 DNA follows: TGTGCCAGCAGCTTGGCGGGGGGACAGGTGAACACTGAAGCTTTCTTT. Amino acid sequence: CASSLAGGQVNTEAFF.

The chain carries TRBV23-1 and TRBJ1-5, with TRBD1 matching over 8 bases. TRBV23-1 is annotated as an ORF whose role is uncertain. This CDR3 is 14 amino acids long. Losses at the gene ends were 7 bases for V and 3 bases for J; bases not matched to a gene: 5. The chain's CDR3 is CASKGDRHNQPQHF. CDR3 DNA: TGCGCCAGCAAGGGGGACAGGCACAATCAGCCCCAGCATTTT.

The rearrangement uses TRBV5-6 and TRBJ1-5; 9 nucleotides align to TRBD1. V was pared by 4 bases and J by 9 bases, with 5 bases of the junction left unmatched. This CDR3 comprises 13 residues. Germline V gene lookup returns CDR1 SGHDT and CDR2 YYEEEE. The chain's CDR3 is CASSRTGERPQHF. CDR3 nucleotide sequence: TGTGCCAGCAGCAGGACAGGGGAGAGGCCCCAGCATTTT.

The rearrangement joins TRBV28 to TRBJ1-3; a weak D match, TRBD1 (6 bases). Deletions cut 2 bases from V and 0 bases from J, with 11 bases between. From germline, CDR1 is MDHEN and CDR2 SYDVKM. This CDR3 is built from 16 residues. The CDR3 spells CASSLADSDSGNTIYF. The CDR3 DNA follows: TGTGCCAGCAGTTTAGCGGACAGTGACTCTGGAAACACCATATATTTT.

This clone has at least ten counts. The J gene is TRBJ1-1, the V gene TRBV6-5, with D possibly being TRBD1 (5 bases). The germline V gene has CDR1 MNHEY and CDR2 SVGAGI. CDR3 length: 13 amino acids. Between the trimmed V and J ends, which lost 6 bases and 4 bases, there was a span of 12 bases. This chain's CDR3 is CASRDLGGTEAFF. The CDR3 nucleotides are TGTGCCAGCAGGGACCTCGGGGGCACTGAAGCTTTCTTT.

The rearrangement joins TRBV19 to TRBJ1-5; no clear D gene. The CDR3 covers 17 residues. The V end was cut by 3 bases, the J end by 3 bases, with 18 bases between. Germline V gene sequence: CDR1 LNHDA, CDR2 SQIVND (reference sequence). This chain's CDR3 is CASSIHPSLDSNQPQHF. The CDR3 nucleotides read TGTGCCAGTAGTATCCACCCCTCTTTGGACTCCAATCAGCCCCAGCATTTT.

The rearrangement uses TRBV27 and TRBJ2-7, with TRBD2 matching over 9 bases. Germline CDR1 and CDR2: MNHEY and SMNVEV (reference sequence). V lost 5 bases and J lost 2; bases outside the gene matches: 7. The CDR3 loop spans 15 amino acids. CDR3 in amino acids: CASSPRLAVTYEQYF. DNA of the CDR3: TGTGCCAGCAGTCCGAGACTAGCGGTAACCTACGAGCAGTACTTC.

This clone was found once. CDR3 residues: CASSSYISSYNEQFF. CDR3 nucleotide sequence: TGTGCCAGCAGTAGTTATATTAGCTCCTACAATGAGCAGTTCTTC. The chain has TRBV27 and TRBJ2-1; no clear D gene. From germline, CDR1 is MNHEY and CDR2 SMNVEV (reference sequence). Trimming removed 5 bases from V and 0 bases from J, with 11 bases in between. CDR3 length: 15 residues.

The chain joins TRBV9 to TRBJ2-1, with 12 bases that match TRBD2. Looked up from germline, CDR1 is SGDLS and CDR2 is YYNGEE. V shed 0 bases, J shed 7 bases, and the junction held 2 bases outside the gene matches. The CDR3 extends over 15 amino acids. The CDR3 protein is CASSVGTSGRNEQFF. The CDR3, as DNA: TGTGCCAGCAGCGTAGGAACTAGCGGGAGGAATGAGCAGTTCTTC.

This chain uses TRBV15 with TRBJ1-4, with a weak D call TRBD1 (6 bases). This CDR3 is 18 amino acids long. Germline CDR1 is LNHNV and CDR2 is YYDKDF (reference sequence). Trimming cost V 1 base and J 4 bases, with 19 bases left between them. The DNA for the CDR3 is TGTGCCACCAGCAGAGTTACAGGGCGTCGGGGGGTTAATGAAAAACTGTTTTTT. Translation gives CATSRVTGRRGVNEKLFF.

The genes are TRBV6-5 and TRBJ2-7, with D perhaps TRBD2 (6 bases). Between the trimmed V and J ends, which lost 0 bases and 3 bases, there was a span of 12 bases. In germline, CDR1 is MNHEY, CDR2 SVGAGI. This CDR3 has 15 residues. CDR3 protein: CASSYSMRGLYEQYF. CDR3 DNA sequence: TGTGCCAGCAGTTACTCGATGCGGGGTCTCTACGAGCAGTACTTC.

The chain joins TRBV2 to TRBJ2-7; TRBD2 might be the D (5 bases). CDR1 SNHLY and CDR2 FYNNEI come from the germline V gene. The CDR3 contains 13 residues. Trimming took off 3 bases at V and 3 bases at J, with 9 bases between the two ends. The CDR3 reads CASSDSAYYEQYF. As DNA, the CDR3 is TGTGCCAGCAGTGATAGCGCCTACTACGAGCAGTACTTC.

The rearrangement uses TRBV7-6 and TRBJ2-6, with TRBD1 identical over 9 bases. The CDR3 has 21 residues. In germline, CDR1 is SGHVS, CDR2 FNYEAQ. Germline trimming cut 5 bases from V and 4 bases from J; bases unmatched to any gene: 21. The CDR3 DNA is TGTGCCAGCAGCAAGGGGGGGGACAGGGCCTTCGGTTTTGGAGGGGCCAACGTCCTGACTTTC. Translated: CASSKGGDRAFGFGGANVLTF.

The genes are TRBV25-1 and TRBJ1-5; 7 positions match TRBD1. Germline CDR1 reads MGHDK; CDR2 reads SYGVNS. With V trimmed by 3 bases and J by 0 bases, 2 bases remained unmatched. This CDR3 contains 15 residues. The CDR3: CASSDGTASNQPQHF. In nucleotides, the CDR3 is TGTGCCAGCAGTGATGGGACAGCTAGCAATCAGCCCCAGCATTTT.

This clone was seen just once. Here the CDR3 reads CASSFSGRPTGELFF. CDR3 nucleotides: TGTGCCAGCAGTTTTAGCGGGAGGCCCACCGGGGAGCTGTTTTTT. The V gene is TRBV27, the J gene TRBJ2-2, with 10 nucleotides matching TRBD2. V was clipped by 3 bases and J by 4 bases; unmatched bases: 2. The CDR3 is 15 amino acids. The germline gives CDR1 MNHEY, CDR2 SMNVEV (reference sequence).

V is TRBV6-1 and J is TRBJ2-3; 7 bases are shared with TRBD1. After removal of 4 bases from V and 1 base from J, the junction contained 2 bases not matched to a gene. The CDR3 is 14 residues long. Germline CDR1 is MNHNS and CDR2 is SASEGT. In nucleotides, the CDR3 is TGTGCCAGCAGTGCCGGGACAGGCACAGATACGCAGTATTTT. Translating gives CASSAGTGTDTQYF.

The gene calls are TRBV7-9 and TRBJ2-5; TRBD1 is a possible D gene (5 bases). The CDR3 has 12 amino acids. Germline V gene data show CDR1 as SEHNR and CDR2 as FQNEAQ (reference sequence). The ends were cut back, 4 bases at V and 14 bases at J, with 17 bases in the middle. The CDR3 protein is CASSSKGAPLYF. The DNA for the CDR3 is TGTGCCAGCAGCTCAAAAGGGGCGCCCCTTTACTTC.

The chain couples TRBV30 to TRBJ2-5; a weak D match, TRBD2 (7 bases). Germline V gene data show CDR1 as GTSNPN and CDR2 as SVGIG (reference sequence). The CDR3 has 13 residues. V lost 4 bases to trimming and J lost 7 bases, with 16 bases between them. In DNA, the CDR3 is TGTGCCTGGACCCCGGGGGGCCCTATGACCCAGTACTTC. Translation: CAWTPGGPMTQYF.

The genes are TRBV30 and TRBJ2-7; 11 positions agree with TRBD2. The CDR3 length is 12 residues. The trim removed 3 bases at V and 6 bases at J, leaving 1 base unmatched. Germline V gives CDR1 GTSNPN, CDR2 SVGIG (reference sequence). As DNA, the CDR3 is TGTGCCTGGAGGACTAGCGGGATCGAGCAGTACTTC. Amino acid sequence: CAWRTSGIEQYF.

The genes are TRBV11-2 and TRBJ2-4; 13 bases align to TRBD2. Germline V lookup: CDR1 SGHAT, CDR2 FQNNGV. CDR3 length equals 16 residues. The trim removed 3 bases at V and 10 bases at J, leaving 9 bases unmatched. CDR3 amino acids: CASSFPTSGGSDIQYF. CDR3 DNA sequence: TGTGCCAGCAGCTTCCCGACTAGCGGGGGGTCAGATATTCAGTACTTC.